The sequence of this T cell receptor (beta chain) was determined in a study of a mutant IDH1 vaccine in newly diagnosed glioma. Study-wide background: Treated patients comprised 62.5% males and approximately 38% females, mean age about 44 years.

Assay used: immunoSEQ multiplex PCR; TCRdb lists only in-frame clones, some missing. The sample yields roughly 86,000 clones, around four fifths seen once. Time point noted: baseline, week 1 (first vaccination visit). Treatment reported: pre-vaccination baseline after standard-of-care therapy. Germline values: CDR1 SGHDT, CDR2 YYEEEE. V gave up 6 bases and J gave up 6 bases; unmatched junction bases: 14. The CDR3 is 16 amino acids. The sequencing here drew on PBMCs, taken from a glioma patient treated with radiotherapy, temozolomide or both. The TCR originated in a man aged 35-49 years with glioma. The rearrangement uses TRBV5-6 and TRBJ1-2; 10 bases agree with TRBD1. CDR3 loop: CASKPPDRGGKNGYTF. In DNA form, the CDR3 reads TGTGCCAGCAAGCCCCCGGACAGGGGGGGGAAGAATGGCTACACCTTC.